This TCR beta chain was obtained from a study of blood T cell repertoires in COVID-19. Study-level background: Sites across the United States, Italy and Spain contributed samples from acute and convalescent COVID-19. PBMCs, B-cell-depleted T cells, or T cells were the source of the cDNA or gDNA that made up the material.

Clones were read by immunoSEQ multiplex PCR, and TCRdb kept only the in-frame ones, dropping some. In the table there are about 200,000 clones, over 70% of which are singletons. The CDR3 is 15 amino acids. CDR1 and CDR2 (germline): LNHDA, SQIVND (reference sequence). V shed 3 bases and J shed 8 bases, with 16 bases lying between them. The origin of this receptor is a woman older than 75 with acute or convalescent COVID-19. The rearrangement joins TRBV19 to TRBJ1-4; D is uncertain. Sequencing was done on a sample of peripheral blood. DNA of the CDR3: TGTGCCAGTAGTATGCAGGAACACGCCAAGGAAAAACTGTTTTTT. It specifies CASSMQEHAKEKLFF.